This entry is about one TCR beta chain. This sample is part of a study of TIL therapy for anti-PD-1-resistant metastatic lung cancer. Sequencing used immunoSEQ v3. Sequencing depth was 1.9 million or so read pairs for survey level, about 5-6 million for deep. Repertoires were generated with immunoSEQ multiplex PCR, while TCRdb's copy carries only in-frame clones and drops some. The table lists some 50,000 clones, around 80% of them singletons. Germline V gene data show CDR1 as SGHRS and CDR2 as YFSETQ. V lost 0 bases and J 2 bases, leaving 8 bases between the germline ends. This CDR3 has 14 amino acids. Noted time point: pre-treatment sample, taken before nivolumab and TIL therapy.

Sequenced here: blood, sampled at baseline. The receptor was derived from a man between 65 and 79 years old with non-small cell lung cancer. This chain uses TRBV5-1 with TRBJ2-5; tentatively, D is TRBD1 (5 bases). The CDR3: CASSLEGRQETQYF. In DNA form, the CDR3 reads TGCGCCAGCAGCTTGGAGGGGCGACAAGAGACCCAGTACTTC.